The 25 T cell receptor beta chains below all came from one sample that was sequenced in a study of cytomegalovirus exposure and HLA in healthy donors. The PCR was carried out with 60 Vbeta primers and 13 Jbeta primers. Sequencing was performed with immunoSEQ multiplex PCR; in TCRdb, only in-frame clones are kept and a portion is missing. The table has roughly 76,000 clones, roughly 85% seen once. The sequenced sample consisted of PBMCs. These receptors all stem from a man aged 30 to 39 in good health and CMV-seronegative.

This chain joins TRBV10-3 and TRBJ2-1; TRBD2 matches 10 bases. V was pared by 8 bases and J by 7 bases, with 8 bases of the junction left unmatched. Germline V gene lookup returns CDR1 ENHRY and CDR2 SYGVKD. This CDR3 spans 14 amino acids. The CDR3 here is CAIGERGGPNEQFF. The CDR3 region has the DNA TGTGCCATCGGGGAGCGGGGGGGCCCTAATGAGCAGTTCTTC.

V gene TRBV4-2 combines with J gene TRBJ2-2, with D possibly matching TRBD2 (6 bases). The germline gives CDR1 LGHNA, CDR2 YNFKEQ. The germline V and J ends were trimmed by 0 bases and 7 bases, with 9 bases remaining between them. The CDR3 is made up of 14 amino acids. CDR3 in amino acids: CASSQDPGDGELFF. CDR3 DNA: TGTGCCAGCAGCCAAGATCCGGGGGACGGGGAGCTGTTTTTT.

This chain connects TRBV29-1 to TRBJ2-1; 8 nucleotides match TRBD2. The CDR3 length is 14 residues. V was clipped by 8 bases and J by 5 bases; unmatched bases: 11. Germline values: CDR1 SQVTM, CDR2 ANQGSEA. Here the CDR3 DNA reads TGCAGCCTTCAAACAACTAGCGGAAACAATGAGCAGTTCTTC. Encoded protein: CSLQTTSGNNEQFF.

The chain links TRBV30 to TRBJ2-3; 11 positions agree with TRBD2. In germline, CDR1 is GTSNPN, CDR2 SVGIG (reference sequence). V lost 2 bases and J lost 0; bases outside the gene matches: 10. The CDR3 contains 18 residues. This CDR3 is CAWSPPGLAVPSTDTQYF. The CDR3 DNA is TGTGCCTGGAGTCCTCCGGGACTAGCGGTCCCGAGCACAGATACGCAGTATTTT.

This chain joins TRBV4-3 and TRBJ1-2; D is unresolved. The CDR3 has 16 amino acids. Germline CDR1 LGHNA, CDR2 YSLEER. Trimming removed 0 bases from V and 5 bases from J, with 16 bases in between. The CDR3 reads CASSQDTWTGSYGYTF. In DNA, the CDR3 is TGCGCCAGCAGCCAAGATACCTGGACGGGGAGTTATGGCTACACCTTC.

The rearrangement links TRBV7-9 to TRBJ2-1; D is perhaps TRBD2 (6 bases). The CDR3 is 17 residues long. From germline, CDR1 is SEHNR and CDR2 FQNEAQ (reference sequence). Trimming stripped 8 bases from V and 0 bases from J, with 20 bases between. For the CDR3, the DNA is TGTGCCAGCCCCGATGGGGGACGGCGGGGCTCCTACAATGAGCAGTTCTTC. As protein: CASPDGGRRGSYNEQFF.

A single count supports this clone. The V and J genes are TRBV6-1 and TRBJ2-7; TRBD1 is a possible D gene (6 bases). The CDR3 is 13 amino acids. Germline CDR1 reads MNHNS; CDR2 reads SASEGT. Deletions cut 7 bases from V and 2 bases from J, with 12 bases between. The CDR3: CASKAQGTYEQYF. CDR3 nucleotide sequence: TGTGCCAGCAAGGCCCAGGGGACCTACGAGCAGTACTTC.

This sequence joins TRBV5-4 and TRBJ1-3; D is undetermined. Deletions cut 2 bases from V and 3 bases from J, with 12 bases between. The CDR3 length is 15 residues. Germline lookup yields CDR1 SGHNT and CDR2 YYREEE (reference sequence). The CDR3 region has the DNA TGTGCCAGCAGCTTAGGAGGGAGAGGTGGAAACACCATATATTTT. The encoded protein is CASSLGGRGGNTIYF.

The rearrangement uses TRBV5-4 and TRBJ2-7; D is unresolved. Deletions cut 0 bases from V and 5 bases from J, with 6 bases between. Per germline, CDR1 SGHNT and CDR2 YYREEE (reference sequence). CDR3 length: 12 amino acids. CDR3 nucleotides: TGTGCCAGCAGCTTGGAAATCGACGAGCAGTACTTC. This sequence encodes CASSLEIDEQYF.

The chain carries TRBV7-3 and TRBJ2-2; 8 bases agree with TRBD1. The germline V gene has CDR1 SGHTA and CDR2 FQGTGA. The CDR3 runs 17 residues. V was pared by 1 base and J by 1 base, with 5 bases of the junction left unmatched. This CDR3 is CASSLSSGTGNTGELFF. The DNA for the CDR3 is TGTGCCAGCAGCTTAAGCTCCGGGACAGGGAACACCGGGGAGCTGTTTTTT.

The J gene is TRBJ1-1, the V gene TRBV6-5; a possible D gene is TRBD1 (6 bases). In germline, CDR1 is MNHEY, CDR2 SVGAGI. CDR3 length: 12 residues. V shed 6 bases and J shed 7 bases, with 12 bases lying between them. The CDR3 loop reads CASSRDRYEAFF. CDR3 in DNA: TGTGCCAGCAGCCGCGACAGGTATGAAGCTTTCTTT.

V is TRBV6-1 and J is TRBJ1-5, with 7 bases identical to TRBD1. V gave up 6 bases and J gave up 2 bases; unmatched junction bases: 4. The length of the CDR3 is 14 residues. Germline-derived CDR1 and CDR2 are MNHNS and SASEGT. CDR3 sequence (DNA): TGTGCCAGCAGACTTACAGGGGGCAATCAGCCCCAGCATTTT. This gives the protein CASRLTGGNQPQHF.

The chain is built from TRBV20-1 and TRBJ1-2; D not certain. The CDR3 is 9 residues long. CDR1 and CDR2 from the germline V gene are DFQATT and SNEGSKA (reference sequence). V was clipped by 5 bases and J by 12 bases, with 10 bases between them. The CDR3 protein is CSALNGDTF. The CDR3 DNA follows: TGCAGTGCTTTAAACGGGGACACCTTC.

The rearrangement links TRBV5-6 to TRBJ2-5; the match to TRBD1 covers 8 bases. Germline V gene sequence: CDR1 SGHDT, CDR2 YYEEEE. V trimming: 2 bases; J trimming: 5 bases; junction bases outside the gene matches: 5. This CDR3 is 14 amino acids long. The CDR3 DNA reads as TGTGCCAGCAGCTTTTGGACAGGGATCGAGACCCAGTACTTC. Its protein product is CASSFWTGIETQYF.

The chain uses TRBV25-1 and TRBJ1-2; D ambiguous. Deletions cut 2 bases from V and 4 bases from J, with 8 bases between. The CDR3 runs to 13 residues. Looked up from germline, CDR1 is MGHDK and CDR2 is SYGVNS. In nucleotides, the CDR3 is TGTGCCAGCAGTGAAGAGAGTTTCTATGGCTACACCTTC. Translating it yields CASSEESFYGYTF.

In this sample, this clone turned up once. The chain carries TRBV25-1 and TRBJ1-6; TRBD1 aligns across 7 bases. Germline V gene data show CDR1 as MGHDK and CDR2 as SYGVNS. J gave up 7 bases and V 6 bases, and 6 bases lay outside the gene matches. The CDR3 contains 14 residues. The CDR3 region is CASRPQGNNSPLHF. Written as DNA, the CDR3 is TGTGCCAGCAGACCACAGGGGAACAATTCACCCCTCCACTTT. The full variable domain, rest sourced from reference TRBV25-1 and TRBJ1-6, is EADIYQTPRYLVIGTGKKITLECSQTMGHDKMYWYQQDPGMELHLIHYSYGVNSTEKGDLSSESTVSRIRTEHFPLTLESARPSHTSQYLCASRPQGNNSPLHFGNGTRLTVT.

The chain has TRBV7-9 and TRBJ2-1; 7 bases are a match to TRBD2. V gave up 5 bases and J gave up 4 bases; unmatched junction bases: 8. CDR3 length: 15 residues. Germline CDR1 is SEHNR and CDR2 is FQNEAQ (reference sequence). DNA of the CDR3: TGTGCCAGCAGCACCCCTCTAGCGGATTACAATGAGCAGTTCTTC. This sequence encodes CASSTPLADYNEQFF.

This sequence joins TRBV19 and TRBJ2-1; D possibly corresponds to TRBD1 (6 bases). The germline gives CDR1 LNHDA, CDR2 SQIVND (reference sequence). This CDR3 contains 13 residues. Trimming removed 5 bases at V and 10 bases at J, with 15 bases between. The CDR3 sequence is CASSAGVRSEQFF. For the CDR3, the DNA is TGTGCCAGTAGTGCAGGGGTCCGGAGCGAGCAGTTCTTC.

The V and J genes are TRBV7-2 and TRBJ1-1; no definite D call. V was pared by 1 base and J by 7 bases, with 13 bases between. Germline V gene lookup returns CDR1 SGHTA and CDR2 FQGNSA. This CDR3 is 14 amino acids long. The CDR3, as DNA: TGTGCCAGCAGCTTAGAGCGGGGAGCCCTTGAAGCTTTCTTT. Encoded protein: CASSLERGALEAFF.

This sequence joins TRBV6-5 and TRBJ2-2; D not certain. The CDR3 has 14 amino acids. V lost 2 bases and J 4 bases, leaving 8 bases between the germline ends. CDR1 is MNHEY and CDR2 is SVGAGI in the germline V gene. The CDR3 sequence is CASSYGHSTGELFF. CDR3 DNA: TGTGCCAGCAGTTACGGGCACAGCACCGGGGAGCTGTTTTTT.

The gene calls are TRBV4-1 and TRBJ1-5; D perhaps matches TRBD1 (5 bases). Germline assignment: CDR1 MGHRA and CDR2 YSYEKL. The CDR3 contains 18 residues. Trimming cost V 1 base and J 6 bases, with 22 bases left between them. Written as DNA, the CDR3 is TGCGCCAGCAGCCAAGGCAAAGGGGAATTCTCGAAAGGTCAGCCCCAGCATTTT. Protein product: CASSQGKGEFSKGQPQHF.

A single count supports this clone. The gene calls are TRBV10-1 and TRBJ2-1; D is possibly TRBD2 (6 bases). Trimming stripped 6 bases from V and 7 bases from J, with 31 bases between. Germline CDR1 is WNHNN and CDR2 is SYGVQD (reference sequence). The CDR3 loop spans 19 amino acids. The CDR3: CASSRGLATAGRFNNEQFF. In nucleotides, the CDR3 is TGCGCCAGCAGCCGTGGTCTAGCGACCGCGGGTAGGTTCAATAATGAGCAGTTCTTC.

V gene TRBV30 combines with J gene TRBJ1-2; 11 bases line up with TRBD1. J lost 0 bases, V lost 6 bases, and 6 bases had no gene match. CDR1 is GTSNPN, CDR2 SVGIG, per germline (reference sequence). The CDR3 contains 15 residues. CDR3 sequence: CACRDRGSSNYGYTF. The CDR3 DNA follows: TGTGCCTGCCGGGACAGGGGGTCTTCTAACTATGGCTACACCTTC.

In this sample, this clone turned up a few times. V and J are TRBV4-1 and TRBJ2-6, with unresolved D. The CDR3 covers 15 residues. CDR1 is MGHRA, CDR2 YSYEKL, per germline. Deletions cut 6 bases from V and 3 bases from J, with 12 bases between. Here the CDR3 reads CASSLRGVGANVLTF. In DNA, the CDR3 is TGCGCCAGCAGTCTCCGAGGCGTTGGGGCCAACGTCCTGACTTTC.

The chain couples TRBV4-1 to TRBJ2-7, with 9 nucleotides matching TRBD1. With 5 bases clipped from V and 2 bases from J, the junction kept 4 bases outside the gene matches. Germline CDR1 reads MGHRA; CDR2 reads YSYEKL. This CDR3 comprises 14 residues. The CDR3 nucleotides are TGCGCCAGCAGCGCCGGGACAGGGCCCTACGAGCAGTACTTC. Translation gives CASSAGTGPYEQYF.